This TCR beta chain stems from a study of OX40 agonist ivuxolimab in advanced cancers. Study-wide background: Administration of intravenous ivuxolimab to patients occurred every 2 weeks at 0.01 to 10 mg/kg. Those enrolled were less than 85% male, with a mean age of 60 years and ages from roughly 20 to 85. Study-wide results and limits: No determination was made of the antigen specificity of the expanded peripheral T cells.

The method was immunoSEQ multiplex PCR; TCRdb's version includes in-frame clones alone and lacks a portion of them. This sample has around 16,000 clones, with 84% found just once. The germline CDR1 and CDR2 sequences are SQVTM and ANQGSEA. The CDR3 covers 13 residues. V lost 6 bases and J 8 bases, leaving 17 bases between the germline ends. Comments on this clone: Its antigen is undetermined.

This chain uses TRBV29-1 with TRBJ1-3; TRBD1 is a possible D gene (5 bases). Sample: CD4+ or CD8+ T cells sorted from blood, taken in a trial of the OX40 agonist ivuxolimab. This sequence was found in an adult with an advanced solid tumor such as melanoma, head and neck, liver or kidney cancer. The CDR3 region has the DNA TGCAGCGTCCGGGACCCCCGGGGGGACACCATATATTTT. Its translation is CSVRDPRGDTIYF.